This T cell receptor (beta chain) originates from a study of cytomegalovirus exposure and HLA in healthy donors. Notes on the study in general: The productive fraction for most TCR beta V segments was about 90% or about 30% in an earlier analysis. TCR association rates varied by HLA locus in a later analysis, with DRB1 highest and HLA-C lowest.

Researchers ran the PCR with 60 Vbeta and 13 Jbeta primers. Sequenced by immunoSEQ multiplex PCR; TCRdb stores in-frame clones only, minus some. Counted here are around 140,000 clones, 76% occurring once; the ten biggest clones make up about 1.8%. Of note for this clone: Its antigen remains unknown.

CDR1 and CDR2 from the germline V gene are SQVTM and ANQGSEA. This CDR3 has 11 amino acids. The chain links TRBV29-1 to TRBJ2-5; D not certain. The end of the DNA aligns better with TRBJ2-7, so the J call may be wrong. The source material was PBMCs. The receptor's source is a female donor in good health and CMV-seropositive. DNA of the CDR3: TGCAGCGTTGAAAGCTCCTACGAGCAGTACTTC. Its protein is CSVESSYEQYF.